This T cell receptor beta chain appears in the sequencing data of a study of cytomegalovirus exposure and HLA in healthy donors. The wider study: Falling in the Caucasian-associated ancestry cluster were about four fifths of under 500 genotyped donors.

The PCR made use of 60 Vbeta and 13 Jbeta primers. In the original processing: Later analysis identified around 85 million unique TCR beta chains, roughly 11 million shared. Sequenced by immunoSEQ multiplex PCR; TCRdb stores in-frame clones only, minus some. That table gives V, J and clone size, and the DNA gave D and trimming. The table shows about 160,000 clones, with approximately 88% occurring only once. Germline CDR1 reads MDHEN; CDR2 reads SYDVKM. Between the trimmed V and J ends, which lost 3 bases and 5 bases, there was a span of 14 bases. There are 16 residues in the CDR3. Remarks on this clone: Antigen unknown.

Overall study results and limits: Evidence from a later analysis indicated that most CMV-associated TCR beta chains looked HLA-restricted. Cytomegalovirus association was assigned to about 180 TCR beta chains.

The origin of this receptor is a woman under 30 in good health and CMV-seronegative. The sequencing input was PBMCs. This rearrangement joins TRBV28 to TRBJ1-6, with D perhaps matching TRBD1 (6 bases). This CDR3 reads CASSLIGAGDNSPLHF. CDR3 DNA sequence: TGTGCCAGCAGTTTGATAGGTGCAGGGGATAATTCACCCCTCCACTTT.